This T cell receptor (beta chain) is drawn from a study of blood T cells in healthy people across ages. It was with a sample-barcoded 5' primer and a J-beta primer mix that a second PCR of about 7 to 12 cycles was run. TCRdb called the 5' RACE reads again in MiXCR, with one record for every CDR3 protein. The sample includes 750,000 to 1,000,000 distinct CDR3 sequences, just under 30% seen only once; the top ten take approximately 10%. Germline-derived CDR1 and CDR2 are DFQATT and SNEGSKA (reference sequence). The CDR3 extends over 13 amino acids. V lost 0 bases to trimming and J lost 15 bases, with 18 bases between them. The same data also contributed to another study, on T cells of mothers and their children. That study reports: All donors were healthy and Caucasian; they were a few mothers and their six children. Reads recorded for TCR beta CDR3 numbered over 9 million per mother and approximately 3.2 million per child.

What was sequenced was blood. The origin of this receptor is a woman aged 40 to 49 in good health. The chain has TRBV20-1 and TRBJ1-5; D unclear. CDR3 in amino acids: CSARDFLRAPGHF. In DNA, the CDR3 is TGCAGTGCTAGAGATTTCCTCCGCGCGCCCGGGCATTTT.